This T cell receptor (beta chain) was sequenced during a study of shared clonotypes between healthy human individuals (TCRdb year 2020). Regarding the study in general: The cohort comprised two women and a few men aged 18 to 49 years. Leukapheresis yielded between about 0.8 and 8.9 billion PBMCs per donor. To estimate repertoire size and how much clonotypes are shared between individuals, the study performed deep sequencing of blood TCR repertoires from a few healthy adults. To increase sequencing depth and limit assay-specific biases, TCR repertoire library preparation and sequencing were carried out by different laboratories using diverse techniques. Results the study describes overall, beyond this receptor: Pairwise subsampling led to the expectation that sequencing depth would affect the degree of clonotype sharing among donors. The small number of donors limited the genetic and exposure-history diversity represented. Only blood was sampled, and tissue TCR repertoires likely differ from those in blood.

Via the germline V gene, CDR1 is KGHSH and CDR2 LQKENI. V is cut back by 2 bases and J by 2 bases, with 6 bases in the junction unmatched. The CDR3 measures 15 amino acids from cysteine to phenylalanine. CDR3 DNA only is kept here, 45 bases in frame from base 1. The donors were healthy, HIV-negative adults who had no recently reported acute infections or vaccinations. Every donor was a Caucasian adult living in Nashville, Tennessee, USA. For unsorted samples, about 90 million PBMCs were counted and genomic DNA was extracted with the QIAamp DNA Blood Mini kit. Blood was collected by leukapheresis, and PBMCs were isolated by Ficoll-Histopaque density gradient centrifugation and then cryopreserved in liquid nitrogen vapor phase. Of note for this clone: There is no known antigen for this receptor. One base away there is no much larger clone; base qualities are not given.

Using the deep immunoSEQ assay, TCR CDR3 regions were amplified from genomic DNA by multiplex PCR. Extracted genomic DNA from each cell subset was distributed evenly across all wells of several immunoSEQ 96-well plates, and each plate was treated as a replicate. For unsorted PBMC, each replicate PCR was loaded with roughly 330 ng genomic DNA, equivalent to about 33,000 T cell genomes. Unsorted PBMC genomic DNA was sequenced across ten immunoSEQ deep assay plates. Purified libraries were quantified with a Qubit 3.0 fluorometer, sized on a Bioanalyzer 2100, and re-quantified with the KAPA Library Quantification kit. Every immunoSEQ 96-well plate was sequenced on a dedicated single-read 150-cycle Illumina NextSeq 550 flow cell. The authors' pipeline ran thus. Because the immunoSEQ output included only junctional sequences and no quality scores, the filtering could not be the same as the filtering used for full-length reads. Sequences were annotated with PyIR, a Python wrapper for IgBLAST v1.9, and V/J genes and CDR3 were assigned using IMGT germline references. Any read was removed if the V/J assignment was weak (E-value above 1e-6), the CDR3 was missing, or the read contained stop codons, out-of-frame junctions, or ambiguous translated residues. V3J clonotypes were defined as sequences sharing an identical inferred V gene, J gene, and CDR3 amino acid sequence. Percentage overlap between repertoires was computed as shared unique clonotypes divided by the size of the smaller repertoire. Richness of each repertoire was evaluated using RTK rarefaction, the Chao1 estimator, and Recon v2.1 estimates of unobserved clonotypes. TCRdb took over this immuneACCESS table, retaining in-frame rearrangements with V and J assigned. Such tables are incomplete; in checked studies, under half of the missing clones stem from an unresolved V gene, and the remainder is unexplained. Clone size and the V and J calls come from that table; the DNA yielded D and trimming. The sample yields nearly 500,000 clones; about three quarters were counted once. 13% of the sample rests with the top ten.

The sequence links TRBV18 to TRBJ2-7, and 7 junction bases match TRBD1. This receptor was obtained from a woman aged 40 to 50 in good health. Some clones in this sample may be carry-over from other donors' samples. The specimen sequenced was PBMCs. The DNA sequence is given as TGTGCCAGCTCACCAAAACAGGGGAAGGCCTACGAGCAGTACTTC. Its protein product is CASSPKQGKAYEQYF.